This TCR beta chain was captured by sequencing in a study of blood T cell repertoires in COVID-19. Overall study context: Sources were T cells, B-cell-depleted T cells, or PBMCs; the material itself was cDNA or gDNA.

Original data processing: Reference gene primer amplification in the assay estimated nucleated cell counts. Produced via immunoSEQ multiplex PCR; TCRdb's table is partial and in-frame only. V and J calls and clone size are as listed in that table; D and trimming were resolved from the DNA. The top ten clones hold less than 2.5% of a sample with approximately 80,000 clones, around 81% of them seen once. This clone was picked up one time. The receptor was isolated from a woman aged 70-85 years with acute or convalescent COVID-19. Sequencing was carried out using peripheral blood.

CDR3 protein: CASSEQGGNSPLHF. The CDR3 coding sequence is TGTGCCAGCAGTGAGCAGGGGGGTAATTCACCCCTCCACTTT. The rearrangement links TRBV25-1 to TRBJ1-6; 7 bases match TRBD1. Trimming removed 3 bases from V and 6 bases from J; junction bases left unmatched: 2. Germline CDR1 is MGHDK and CDR2 is SYGVNS. This CDR3 comprises 14 residues.